The 10 T cell receptor beta chains listed next were all sequenced from one sample in a study of blood T cell repertoires in COVID-19. Profiled with immunoSEQ multiplex PCR; TCRdb holds only in-frame clones, not every one. The repertoire has some 240,000 clones, 75% to 85% of them found once; the top ten carry around 12%. The sample was peripheral blood. All receptors come from a woman aged 55-70 years with active or convalescent COVID-19.

The chain combines TRBV7-9 with TRBJ1-4, with D perhaps matching TRBD1 (5 bases). In germline, CDR1 is SEHNR, CDR2 FQNEAQ (reference sequence). This CDR3 contains 15 residues. Trimming cost V 4 bases and J 4 bases, with 13 bases left between them. The CDR3 bases are TGTGCCAGCAGCTCCGACAGTAGGCGTAATGAAAAACTGTTTTTT. It encodes CASSSDSRRNEKLFF. The full variable domain, rest sourced from reference TRBV7-9 and TRBJ1-4, is DTGVSQNPRHKITKRGQNVTFRCDPISEHNRLYWYRQTLGQGPEFLTYFQNEAQLEKSRLLSDRFSAERPKGSFSTLEIQRTEQGDSAMYLCASSSDSRRNEKLFFGSGTQLSVL.

In this sample, this clone turned up a few times. The chain carries TRBV6-2 or TRBV6-3 and TRBJ2-7, with no clear D. Trimming took 4 bases from V and 4 from J, leaving 2 bases between them. This CDR3 has 10 residues. CDR1 and CDR2 from the germline V gene are MNHEY and SVGEGT. CDR3 sequence: CASSLYEQYF. The CDR3 DNA reads as TGTGCCAGCAGTTTATACGAGCAGTACTTC.

This clone has only a few counts. The chain is built from TRBV5-1 and TRBJ1-3, with D perhaps TRBD1 (6 bases). This CDR3 region has 16 residues. Germline V gives CDR1 SGHRS, CDR2 YFSETQ. V gave up 0 bases and J gave up 2 bases, with 12 bases separating them. CDR3 loop: CASSLVLTGPGNTIYF. The CDR3 region has the DNA TGCGCCAGCAGCTTGGTATTGACAGGACCTGGAAACACCATATATTTT. The full variable domain, in which reference TRBV5-1 and TRBJ1-3 provide the parts outside the CDR3, is KAGVTQTPRYLIKTRGQQVTLSCSPISGHRSVSWYQQTPGQGLQFLFEYFSETQRNKGNFPGRFSGRQFSNSRSEMNVSTLELGDSALYLCASSLVLTGPGNTIYFGEGSWLTVV.

This clone was observed a few times. The chain recombines TRBV21-1 with TRBJ2-7; the table's D call, TRBD2, was not checked against the DNA. TRBV21-1 is marked as a pseudogene. The CDR3 is 12 amino acids. The CDR3 loop reads CASKQRTYEQYF. The CDR3 coding sequence is TGTGCCAGCAAGCAAAGAACCTACGAGCAGTACTTC.

The chain employs TRBV3-1 (or the pseudogene TRBV3-2) and TRBJ1-4; the D is unclear. V lost 4 bases and J 2 bases, leaving 17 bases between the germline ends. The CDR3 loop spans 17 amino acids. Germline V gene lookup returns CDR1 LGHDT and CDR2 YNNKEL (reference sequence). The CDR3 sequence is CASSPRDPSLTNEKLFF. CDR3 bases: TGTGCCAGCAGCCCCCGAGATCCGTCCCTTACTAATGAAAAACTGTTTTTT.

This clone occurred a few times. V gene TRBV11-2 combines with J gene TRBJ1-3, with a weak D call TRBD1 (6 bases). CDR3 length: 15 residues. Germline CDR1 and CDR2: SGHAT and FQNNGV. Trimming left V 2 bases short and J 4 bases short, with 12 bases between. DNA for the CDR3: TGTGCCAGCAGCTTACTACAGGGTTTAGGAAACACCATATATTTT. Its protein product is CASSLLQGLGNTIYF.

The V and J genes are TRBV3-1 (or the pseudogene TRBV3-2) and TRBJ2-7; tentatively, D is TRBD1 (6 bases). Germline values: CDR1 LGHDT, CDR2 YNNKEL (reference sequence). Trimming stripped 4 bases from V and 6 bases from J, with 13 bases between. CDR3 length: 13 amino acids. The CDR3 region is CASSPTGKGEQYF. In DNA form, the CDR3 reads TGTGCCAGCAGCCCGACAGGTAAAGGCGAGCAGTACTTC.

The chain recombines TRBV4-3 with TRBJ2-7; 8 bases align to TRBD2. V trimming: 2 bases; J trimming: 3 bases; junction bases outside the gene matches: 3. Germline V gene data show CDR1 as LGHNA and CDR2 as YSLEER. The CDR3 runs to 14 residues. The CDR3 bases are TGCGCCAGCAGCCAATCGGGGGGGGACTACGAGCAGTACTTC. Translated: CASSQSGGDYEQYF.

The chain couples TRBV7-3 to TRBJ2-6; 11 nucleotides align to TRBD1. CDR3 length: 18 residues. Germline assignment: CDR1 SGHTA and CDR2 FQGTGA. The V gene end was trimmed by 5 bases and the J gene end by 2 bases; junction bases not matched to a gene: 8. CDR3: CASSHGQGAAAGANVLTF. The CDR3 bases are TGTGCCAGCAGCCATGGACAGGGGGCAGCCGCTGGGGCCAACGTCCTGACTTTC.

This sequence joins TRBV19 and TRBJ1-3; a possible D gene is TRBD1 (6 bases). Deletions cut 9 bases from V and 0 bases from J, with 18 bases between. The CDR3 runs 16 residues. In germline, CDR1 is LNHDA, CDR2 SQIVND (reference sequence). The CDR3 reads CARDSYNKNSGNTIYF. CDR3 bases: TGTGCCAGGGACAGTTACAATAAGAACTCTGGAAACACCATATATTTT. Filled out from reference TRBV19 and TRBJ1-3, the complete variable domain reads DGGITQSPKYLFRKEGQNVTLSCEQNLNHDAMYWYRQDPGQGLRLIYYSQIVNDFQKGDIAEGYSVSREKKESFPLTVTSAQKNPTAFYLCARDSYNKNSGNTIYFGEGSWLTVV.